Each of the 5 T cell receptor beta chains below was sequenced from the same sample in a study of blood T cell repertoires in COVID-19. Profiled with immunoSEQ multiplex PCR; TCRdb holds only in-frame clones, not every one. Of 200,000 to 250,000 clones in the sample, about 80% were seen once. The sequenced sample was peripheral blood. The receptor source for this set is a woman aged 55 to 70 with acute or convalescent COVID-19.

The chain combines TRBV19 with TRBJ1-1; TRBD1 is a possible D gene (6 bases). The ends were cut back, 6 bases at V and 1 base at J, with 12 bases in the middle. The CDR3 loop spans 14 amino acids. The germline V gene has CDR1 LNHDA and CDR2 SQIVND (reference sequence). CDR3 nucleotides: TGTGCCAGTAGCTGGCAGGGGACGAACACTGAAGCTTTCTTT. This gives the protein CASSWQGTNTEAFF.

In its sample, this clone was seen a few times. For the CDR3, the DNA is TGTGCCAGCAGTGTACAGGGGGCTGGCGAAAAACTGTTTTTT. The encoded protein is CASSVQGAGEKLFF. This chain joins TRBV2 and TRBJ1-4; 9 bases are shared with TRBD1. Trimming cost V 4 bases and J 8 bases; bases outside gene matches: 5. The CDR3 is 14 residues long. CDR1 and CDR2 from the germline V gene are SNHLY and FYNNEI.

The rearrangement uses TRBV6-5 and TRBJ1-1; D remains ambiguous. The CDR3 runs 13 residues. V was shortened by 4 bases and J by 8 bases, with 14 bases between the two germline ends. Germline CDR1 is MNHEY and CDR2 is SVGAGI. Written as DNA, the CDR3 is TGTGCCAGCAGTTGGTCTGTGGGCACGGAAGCTTTCTTT. Its protein product is CASSWSVGTEAFF.

The DNA for the CDR3 is TGCAGTGCTAGTGTGACAGCGAACACCGGGGAGCTGTTTTTT. Encoded protein: CSASVTANTGELFF. This chain connects TRBV20-1 to TRBJ2-2; D possibly corresponds to TRBD1 (5 bases). The CDR3 runs 14 residues. V lost 3 bases, J lost 0 bases, and 8 bases lay in between. Germline V gene lookup returns CDR1 DFQATT and CDR2 SNEGSKA (reference sequence).

The rearrangement uses TRBV7-9 and TRBJ1-1, with D maybe TRBD1 (6 bases). The germline V gene has CDR1 SEHNR and CDR2 FQNEAQ (reference sequence). CDR3 length: 14 residues. Trimming stripped 3 bases from V and 4 bases from J, with 12 bases between. The CDR3 protein is CASSLDSPTTEAFF. CDR3 sequence (DNA): TGTGCCAGCAGCTTGGACAGCCCCACCACTGAAGCTTTCTTT.